This is a list of T cell receptor beta chains from one sample in a study of beta chain features in type 1 diabetes. Only in-frame clones appear in the TCRdb table, and some are missing; sequencing was by immunoSEQ multiplex PCR. Of 150,000 to 200,000 clones in the sample, about 10% were seen once. The sequencing input was central memory CD4+ T cells from blood. These receptors were collected from a woman in her twenties or thirties with type 1 diabetes. CDR3s include the opening cysteine and the closing phenylalanine or tryptophan. The D gene is left open where the match is weak. Part of the rows lack a size; the others show once, few, many or a class for expanded clones.

size | D | J | V | CDR3 | DNA
NA | NA | TRBJ1-4 | TRBV6-5 | CASSYPRVSGNEKLFF | TGTGCCAGCAGTTACCCGAGGGTATCCGGGAATGAAAAACTGTTTTTT
NA | TRBD2 | TRBJ2-1 | TRBV19 | CASQTLAGGRGEQFF | TGTGCCAGTCAGACCCTAGCGGGAGGGAGAGGGGAGCAGTTCTTC
few | NA | TRBJ2-2 | TRBV6-1 | CASYFGELFF | TGTGCCAGCTATTTCGGGGAGCTGTTTTTT
NA | NA | TRBJ2-3 | TRBV5-1 | CASSLGGENTQYF | TGCGCCAGCAGCTTAGGTGGGGAGAATACGCAGTATTTT
medium-sized | NA | TRBJ2-3 | TRBV29-1 | CSVEVAETVSQYF | TGCAGCGTTGAAGTCGCCGAGACAGTTTCGCAGTATTTT
few | TRBD2 | TRBJ2-1 | TRBV6-1 | CASSVASGSPYNEQFF | TGTGCCAGCAGTGTGGCTAGCGGGAGTCCCTACAATGAGCAGTTCTTC
NA | TRBD1 | TRBJ2-5 | TRBV15 | CATSRDTRDRVQYF | TGTGCCACCAGCAGAGACACCCGGGACAGGGTCCAGTACTTC
few | NA | TRBJ2-1 | TRBV28 | CASSSPSYQGGSYNEQFF | TGTGCCAGCAGTTCCCCCAGTTATCAGGGAGGCTCCTACAATGAGCAGTTCTTC
few | TRBD1 | TRBJ2-7 | TRBV28 | CASRPGTGRFNEQYF | TGTGCCAGCAGACCCGGGACAGGGAGGTTCAACGAGCAGTACTTC
few | NA | TRBJ2-1 | TRBV29-1 | CSVGGDLSSYNEQFF | TGCAGCGTTGGGGGAGACCTGAGCTCCTACAATGAGCAGTTCTTC
few | NA | TRBJ2-7 | TRBV2 | CASMEVAYEQYF | TGTGCCAGCATGGAGGTCGCCTACGAGCAGTACTTC
NA | NA | TRBJ2-3 | TRBV28 | CASRRRQDPDTQYF | TGTGCCAGCAGGCGTAGACAGGACCCAGATACGCAGTATTTT
few | TRBD1 | TRBJ1-4 | TRBV4-1 | CASSQVGTVEKLFF | TGCGCCAGCAGCCAAGTAGGGACAGTTGAAAAACTGTTTTTT
NA | TRBD2 | TRBJ2-3 | TRBV29-1 | CSVLRLAGSADTQYF | TGCAGCGTTCTTCGACTAGCGGGATCCGCAGATACGCAGTATTTT
few | TRBD1 | TRBJ2-7 | TRBV28 | CASSTGQGAGYEQYF | TGTGCCAGCAGCACGGGACAGGGGGCAGGATACGAGCAGTACTTC
NA | TRBD1 | TRBJ1-5 | TRBV10-3 | CAIGQANSNQPQHF | TGTGCCATCGGACAGGCGAATAGCAATCAGCCCCAGCATTTT
few | TRBD2 | TRBJ2-1 | TRBV14 | CASSSTRTSGIDEQFF | TGTGCCAGCAGCTCAACGAGGACTAGCGGGATCGATGAGCAGTTCTTC
NA | TRBD1 | TRBJ2-2 | TRBV4-1 | CASSHRQGTGELFF | TGCGCCAGCAGCCACCGACAGGGAACCGGGGAGCTGTTTTTT
once | TRBD1 | TRBJ1-4 | TRBV6-6 | CASSSRTGDEKLFF | TGTGCCAGCAGTTCCCGGACAGGGGATGAAAAACTGTTTTTT
few | NA | TRBJ2-1 | TRBV5-4 | CASADFSYNEQFF | TGTGCCAGCGCGGACTTCTCCTACAATGAGCAGTTCTTC
few | TRBD1 | TRBJ2-7 | TRBV6-1 | CASMSRGLDEQYF | TGTGCCAGCATGAGCAGGGGGCTCGACGAGCAGTACTTC
few | TRBD2 | TRBJ2-7 | TRBV6-6 | CASSPPGLAEYEQYF | TGTGCCAGCAGTCCACCGGGACTAGCGGAGTACGAGCAGTACTTC
NA | TRBD1 | TRBJ1-1 | TRBV25-1 | CASSDLPTGLGTEAFF | TGTGCCAGCAGTGACCTACCGACAGGGCTGGGGACTGAAGCTTTCTTT
few | TRBD2 | TRBJ2-1 | TRBV11-2 | CASSLVPSGGGEQFF | TGTGCCAGCAGCTTAGTTCCTAGCGGTGGCGGCGAGCAGTTCTTC
few | NA | TRBJ1-1 | TRBV28 | CASRAQGPEAFF | TGTGCCAGCAGAGCACAGGGTCCTGAAGCTTTCTTT
NA | TRBD2 | TRBJ2-7 | TRBV6-5 | CASSYGGRSYEQYF | TGTGCCAGCAGTTACGGCGGGAGGTCCTACGAGCAGTACTTC
NA | TRBD2 | TRBJ2-2 | TRBV7-2 | CASSHGSGAGELFF | TGTGCCAGCAGCCACGGCAGCGGGGCCGGGGAGCTGTTTTTT
NA | NA | TRBJ1-2 | TRBV6-5 | CASSSPRDSMQDGYTF | TGTGCCAGCAGTTCCCCACGGGACTCAATGCAAGATGGCTACACCTTC
NA | TRBD1 | TRBJ1-5 | TRBV19 | CASSDRDRSNQPQHF | TGTGCCAGTAGTGACCGGGACAGGTCCAATCAGCCCCAGCATTTT
few | NA | TRBJ2-3 | TRBV9 | CASSVGVASSTDTQYF | TGTGCCAGCAGCGTAGGTGTAGCGAGTAGCACAGATACGCAGTATTTT
few | NA | TRBJ2-1 | TRBV18 | CASSPPLLDNEQFF | TGTGCCAGCTCACCACCGCTACTAGACAATGAGCAGTTCTTC
few | TRBD2 | TRBJ2-1 | TRBV11-2 | CASSRTSGNEQFF | TGTGCCAGCAGCCGGACTAGCGGGAATGAGCAGTTCTTC
NA | NA | TRBJ2-1 | TRBV27 | CASSLPPPSKYYNEQFF | TGTGCCAGCAGTTTACCCCCTCCTAGCAAGTACTACAATGAGCAGTTCTTC
NA | NA | TRBJ1-2 | TRBV7-2 | CASSPRTGANYGYTF | TGTGCCAGCAGCCCCAGGACGGGAGCTAACTATGGCTACACCTTC
NA | NA | TRBJ2-3 | TRBV9 | CASSVRTSTDTQYF | TGTGCCAGCAGCGTTCGGACTAGCACAGATACGCAGTATTTT
NA | NA | TRBJ2-2 | TRBV19 | CASHQGTNTGELFF | TGTGCCAGTCACCAGGGTACGAACACCGGGGAGCTGTTTTTT